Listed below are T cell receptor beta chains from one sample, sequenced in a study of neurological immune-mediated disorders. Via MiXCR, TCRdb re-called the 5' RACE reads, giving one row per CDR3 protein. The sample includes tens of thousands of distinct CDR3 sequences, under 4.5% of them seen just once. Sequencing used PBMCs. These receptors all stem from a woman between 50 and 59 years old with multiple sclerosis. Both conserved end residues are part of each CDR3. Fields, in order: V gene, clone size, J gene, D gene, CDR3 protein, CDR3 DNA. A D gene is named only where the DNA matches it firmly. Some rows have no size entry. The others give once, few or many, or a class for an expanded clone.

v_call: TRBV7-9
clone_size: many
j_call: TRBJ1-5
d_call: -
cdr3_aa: CASSLDGYSNQPQHF
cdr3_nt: TGTGCCAGCAGCTTAGACGGTTATAGCAATCAGCCCCAGCATTTT

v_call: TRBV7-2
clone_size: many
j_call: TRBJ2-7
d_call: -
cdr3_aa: CASSSTHSYEQYF
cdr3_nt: TGTGCCAGCAGTTCCACCCACAGCTACGAGCAGTACTTC

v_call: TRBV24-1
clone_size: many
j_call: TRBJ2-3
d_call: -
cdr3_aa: CATSDFGSDTQYF
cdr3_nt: TGTGCCACCAGTGATTTCGGCTCAGATACGCAGTATTTT

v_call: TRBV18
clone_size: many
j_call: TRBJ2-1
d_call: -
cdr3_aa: CASSPGTRGYNEQFF
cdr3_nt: TGTGCCAGCTCACCCGGGACCCGAGGGTACAATGAGCAGTTCTTC

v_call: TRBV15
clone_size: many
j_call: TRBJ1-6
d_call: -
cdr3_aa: CATASGGISPLHF
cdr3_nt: TGTGCCACCGCATCCGGAGGGATTTCTCCCCTCCACTTT

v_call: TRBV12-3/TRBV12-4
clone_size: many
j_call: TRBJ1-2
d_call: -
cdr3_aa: CASNTPGGRYGYTF
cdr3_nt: TGTGCCAGCAACACCCCGGGGGGGCGCTATGGCTACACCTTC

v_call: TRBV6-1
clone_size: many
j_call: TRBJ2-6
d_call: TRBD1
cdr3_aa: CASRAGTGSGANVLTF
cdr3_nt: TGTGCCAGCAGAGCCGGGACAGGCTCTGGGGCCAACGTCCTGACTTTC

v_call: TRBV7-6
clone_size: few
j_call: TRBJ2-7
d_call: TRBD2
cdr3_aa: CASSLVAGDSYEQYF
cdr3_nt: TGTGCCAGCAGCTTAGTAGCGGGGGATTCTTACGAGCAGTACTTC

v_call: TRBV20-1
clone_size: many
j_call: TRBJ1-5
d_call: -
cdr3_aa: CSTDRTFDQPQHF
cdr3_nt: TGCAGTACAGACAGGACTTTTGATCAGCCCCAGCATTTT

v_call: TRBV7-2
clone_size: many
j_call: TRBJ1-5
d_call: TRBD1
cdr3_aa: CASSLAGQGLSSNQPQHF
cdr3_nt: TGTGCCAGCAGCTTAGCGGGACAGGGACTTAGTAGCAATCAGCCCCAGCATTTT

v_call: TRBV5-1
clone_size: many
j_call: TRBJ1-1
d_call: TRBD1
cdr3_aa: CASSLSILGGLNTEAFF
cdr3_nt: TGCGCCAGCAGCTTGAGTATTTTAGGGGGCCTGAACACTGAAGCTTTCTTT

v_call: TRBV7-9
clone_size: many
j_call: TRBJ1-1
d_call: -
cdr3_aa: CASSLGGSMNTEAFF
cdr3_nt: TGTGCCAGCAGCTTAGGGGGGAGTATGAACACTGAAGCTTTCTTT

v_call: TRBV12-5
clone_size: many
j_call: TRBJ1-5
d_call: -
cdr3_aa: CASGPSNQPQHF
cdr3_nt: TGTGCTAGTGGGCCCAGTAATCAGCCCCAGCATTTT

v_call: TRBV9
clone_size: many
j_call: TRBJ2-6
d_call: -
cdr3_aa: CASSVAGGPGDVLTF
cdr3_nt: TGTGCCAGCAGCGTAGCTGGGGGCCCGGGGGACGTCCTGACTTTC

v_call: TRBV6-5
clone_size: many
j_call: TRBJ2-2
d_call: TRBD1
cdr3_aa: CASRTGVRELFF
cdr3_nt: TGTGCCAGCAGGACAGGGGTACGGGAGCTGTTTTTT

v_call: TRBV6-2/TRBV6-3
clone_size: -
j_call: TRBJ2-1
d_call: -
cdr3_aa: CASSYDWREQFF
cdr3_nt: TGTGCCAGCAGTTACGATTGGAGGGAGCAGTTCTTC

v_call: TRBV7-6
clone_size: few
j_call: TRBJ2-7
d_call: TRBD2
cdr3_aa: CASSLDRGVYYEQYF
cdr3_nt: TGTGCCAGCAGCTTAGACCGGGGGGTGTACTACGAGCAGTACTTC

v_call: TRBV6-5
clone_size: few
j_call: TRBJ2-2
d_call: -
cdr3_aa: CASSFPPGTGELFF
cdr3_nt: TGTGCCAGCAGTTTCCCTCCCGGCACCGGGGAGCTGTTTTTT

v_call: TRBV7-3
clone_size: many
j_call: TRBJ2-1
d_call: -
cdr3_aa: CASSLSGRAEIREQFF
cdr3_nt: TGTGCCAGCAGCTTAAGCGGCAGGGCCGAAATTCGTGAGCAGTTCTTC

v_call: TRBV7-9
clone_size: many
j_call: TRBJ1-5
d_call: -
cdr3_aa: CASSLAVDNQPQHF
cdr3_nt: TGTGCCAGCAGCTTAGCAGTGGACAATCAGCCCCAGCATTTT

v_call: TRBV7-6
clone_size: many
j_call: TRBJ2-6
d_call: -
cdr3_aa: CASSLLPDTSGANVLTF
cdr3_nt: TGTGCCAGCAGCTTATTACCGGACACCTCTGGGGCCAACGTCCTGACTTTC

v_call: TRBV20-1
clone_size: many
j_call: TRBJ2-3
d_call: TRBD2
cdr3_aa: CSARVASGVGDTQYF
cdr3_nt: TGCAGTGCTAGAGTGGCTAGCGGGGTGGGAGATACGCAGTATTTT

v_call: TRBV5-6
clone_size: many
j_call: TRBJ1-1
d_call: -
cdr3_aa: CASSPRRNTEAFF
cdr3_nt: TGTGCCAGCAGCCCCCGGAGGAACACTGAAGCTTTCTTT

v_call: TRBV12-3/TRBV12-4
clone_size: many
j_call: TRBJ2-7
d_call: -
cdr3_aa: CASSWSTYEQYF
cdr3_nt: TGTGCCAGCAGTTGGAGTACCTACGAGCAGTACTTC

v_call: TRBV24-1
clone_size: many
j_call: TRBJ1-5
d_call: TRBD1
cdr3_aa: CATSDLGTGAGNQPQHF
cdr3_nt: TGTGCCACCAGTGACTTAGGAACAGGGGCGGGGAATCAGCCCCAGCATTTT

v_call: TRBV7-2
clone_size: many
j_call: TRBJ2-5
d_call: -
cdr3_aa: CASSLGGTQETQYF
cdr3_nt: TGTGCCAGCAGCTTAGGAGGGACACAAGAGACCCAGTACTTC

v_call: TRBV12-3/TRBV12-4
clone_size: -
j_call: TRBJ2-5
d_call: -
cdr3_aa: CASLGPSETQYF
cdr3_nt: TGTGCCAGTTTAGGACCTTCTGAGACCCAGTACTTC

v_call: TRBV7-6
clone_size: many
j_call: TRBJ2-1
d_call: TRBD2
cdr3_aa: CASSLVTSGGNNEQFF
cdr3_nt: TGTGCCAGCAGCTTAGTGACTAGCGGGGGGAACAATGAGCAGTTCTTC

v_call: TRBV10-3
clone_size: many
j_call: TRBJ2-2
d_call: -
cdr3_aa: CAIRGNTGELFF
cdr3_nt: TGTGCCATCAGGGGGAACACCGGGGAGCTGTTTTTT

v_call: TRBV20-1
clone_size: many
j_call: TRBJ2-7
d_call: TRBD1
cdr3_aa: CSALKQGVNEQYF
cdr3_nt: TGCAGTGCTTTAAAACAGGGGGTCAACGAGCAGTACTTC

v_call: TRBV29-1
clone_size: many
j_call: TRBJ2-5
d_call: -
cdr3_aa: CSVGPLTGETQYF
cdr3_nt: TGCAGCGTCGGGCCCCTTACGGGGGAGACCCAGTACTTC

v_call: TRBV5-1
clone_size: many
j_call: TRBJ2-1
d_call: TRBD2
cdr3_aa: CASSLVASGGHNEQFF
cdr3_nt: TGCGCCAGCAGCTTGGTGGCTAGCGGGGGCCACAATGAGCAGTTCTTC

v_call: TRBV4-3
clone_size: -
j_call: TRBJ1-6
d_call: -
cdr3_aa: CASSQDPRNSPLHF
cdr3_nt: TGCGCCAGCAGCCAAGATCCTCGGAATTCACCCCTCCACTTT